The 11 T cell receptor beta chains below all came from one sample that was sequenced in a study of human T cells and chemical hapten exposure. The time point here: patch test 2, 6 weeks after DPC sensitization. Regarding treatment: therapeutic diphenylcyclopropenone sensitization with weekly scalp DPC. TCRdb ran MiXCR on the RACE reads and lists one entry per CDR3 protein. This repertoire shows about 40,000 distinct CDR3 sequences, approximately 9% found once; its top ten account for 15%. The sequencing used whole blood, collected in connection with sensitization to the hapten diphenylcyclopropenone (DPC). Receptors were obtained from a woman aged 40 to 49 with alopecia areata. Some clones in this sample may be carry-over from other donors' samples.

This clonotype was seen at least ten times. The chain recombines TRBV3-1 with TRBJ2-6; the D gene is possibly TRBD1 (6 bases). Germline lookup yields CDR1 LGHDT and CDR2 YNNKEL (reference sequence). The CDR3 spans 17 residues. Trimming took off 0 bases at V and 4 bases at J, with 13 bases between the two ends. CDR3 nucleotides: TGTGCCAGCAGCCAAGATCGGACAGCGGCCGGGGCCAACGTCCTGACTTTC. It specifies CASSQDRTAAGANVLTF.

This clonotype has a count of ten or more. The chain recombines TRBV6-6 with TRBJ2-3; 9 bases fit TRBD2. Trimming removed 6 bases from V and 2 bases from J; junction bases left unmatched: 6. CDR1 and CDR2 (germline): MNHNY, SVGAGI (reference sequence). CDR3 size: 15 residues. Written as DNA, the CDR3 is TGTGCCAGCAGGGAGCGGGGGGCCCACACAGATACGCAGTATTTT. Its protein is CASRERGAHTDTQYF.

The chain is built from TRBV3-1 and TRBJ2-7, with D possibly being TRBD2 (6 bases). V lost 1 base, J lost 0 bases, and 13 bases lay in between. The germline V gene has CDR1 LGHDT and CDR2 YNNKEL (reference sequence). CDR3 length equals 16 residues. The CDR3 spells CASSQARGGTSYEQYF. CDR3 sequence (DNA): TGTGCCAGCAGCCAAGCTCGCGGAGGGACCTCCTACGAGCAGTACTTC.

The chain has TRBV6-1 and TRBJ1-5, with unresolved D. V was pared by 6 bases and J by 3 bases, with 12 bases between. Per germline, CDR1 MNHNS and CDR2 SASEGT. The CDR3 loop spans 14 amino acids. The CDR3 nucleotides read TGTGCCAGCAGGTTCACAGCAGCCAATCAGCCCCAGCATTTT. This gives the protein CASRFTAANQPQHF.

The rearrangement joins TRBV9 to TRBJ1-1, with TRBD1 matching 8 bases. The CDR3 has 14 residues. Losses at the gene ends were 4 bases for V and 8 bases for J; bases not matched to a gene: 10. CDR1 SGDLS and CDR2 YYNGEE come from the germline V gene. In DNA form, the CDR3 reads TGTGCCAGCAGCCCGACGACAGGGGAGGTGGAAGCTTTCTTT. This translates into CASSPTTGEVEAFF.

This clonotype ranks as medium-sized. This chain uses TRBV5-1 with TRBJ2-3, with TRBD2 identical over 8 bases. Germline loops: CDR1 SGHRS, CDR2 YFSETQ. Losses at the gene ends were 3 bases for V and 7 bases for J; bases not matched to a gene: 7. This CDR3 comprises 14 residues. The DNA of the CDR3 is TGCGCCAGCAGCTCGGGAGGGGCCGTGTATACGCAGTATTTT. Its protein product is CASSSGGAVYTQYF.

This clonotype has at least ten counts. CDR3 loop: CASSPGQAYEQYF. The DNA for the CDR3 is TGTGCCAGCAGCCCGGGACAGGCCTACGAGCAGTACTTC. The chain carries TRBV13 and TRBJ2-7; TRBD1 matches 8 bases. CDR1 and CDR2 (germline): PRHDT, FYEKMQ (reference sequence). The CDR3 loop spans 13 amino acids. Trimming at V came to 5 bases and at J to 2 bases, leaving 2 bases not matched to a gene.

This clonotype was observed many times. V usage is TRBV20-1 and J usage is TRBJ1-5; D is unresolved. This CDR3 has 16 residues. CDR1 is DFQATT, CDR2 SNEGSKA, per germline (reference sequence). V lost 5 bases and J lost 0, with 17 bases in between. CDR3 loop: CSAGGSGRDSNQPQHF. The CDR3 DNA follows: TGCAGTGCTGGAGGCTCGGGTAGAGATAGCAATCAGCCCCAGCATTTT.

This clonotype has at least ten counts. The V call is TRBV6-6, the J call TRBJ2-7, with no clear D. The CDR3 has 15 residues. Per germline, CDR1 MNHNY and CDR2 SVGAGI (reference sequence). With 0 bases removed from V and 0 bases from J, the gap between germline ends came to 9 bases. CDR3 sequence reads: CASSYSAVSSYEQYF. The CDR3 region has the DNA TGTGCCAGCAGTTACTCGGCAGTGAGCTCCTACGAGCAGTACTTC.

This rearrangement joins TRBV28 to TRBJ2-5; D gene ambiguous. Deletions cut 6 bases from V and 2 bases from J, with 13 bases between. This CDR3 region has 14 residues. Looked up from germline, CDR1 is MDHEN and CDR2 is SYDVKM. This CDR3 reads CASRKRFKQETQYF. For the CDR3, the DNA is TGTGCCAGCAGAAAGAGGTTTAAACAAGAGACCCAGTACTTC.

Regarding this clonotype: A read error may explain this, as a much larger clone is one base away. The CDR3 protein is CASSRGPTNSPLHF. The CDR3 nucleotides are TGTGCCAGCAGCCGGGGACCGACTAATTCACCCCTCCACTTT. V is TRBV3-1 and J is TRBJ1-6, with D possibly matching TRBD1 (5 bases). Between the trimmed V and J ends, which lost 4 bases and 6 bases, there was a span of 10 bases. The CDR3 totals 14 residues. Germline V gene data show CDR1 as LGHDT and CDR2 as YNNKEL (reference sequence). The full variable domain, completed using reference TRBV3-1 and TRBJ1-6, is DTAVSQTPKYLVTQMGNDKSIKCEQNLGHDTMYWYKQDSKKFLKIMFSYNNKELIINETVPNRFSPKSPDKAHLNLHINSLELGDSAVYFCASSRGPTNSPLHFGNGTRLTVT.